The present TCR beta chain was sequenced within a study of graft-versus-host responses after intestinal transplantation. For the study at large: Transplant recipients had multivisceral, liver-intestinal, or isolated intestinal grafts.

In germline, CDR1 is LGHNT, CDR2 FRNRAP. The germline V and J ends were trimmed by 0 bases and 0 bases, with 14 bases remaining between them. The CDR3 extends over 17 amino acids. The table came from immunoSEQ multiplex PCR; TCRdb's copy has only in-frame clones and leaves some out. The table includes 30,000 to 40,000 clones, around 94% detected once. The sequencing used PBMCs, collected 16 days after intestinal transplant. The J gene is TRBJ1-1, the V gene TRBV12-5; the D gene is possibly TRBD1 (6 bases). This clonotype originated in a human patient who received an intestinal transplant, so some T cells may come from the graft donor. The CDR3 here is CASGLVMTGQMNTEAFF. Here the CDR3 DNA reads TGTGCTAGTGGTTTGGTAATGACAGGACAGATGAACACTGAAGCTTTCTTT. The full variable domain, with the rest looked up from reference TRBV12-5 and TRBJ1-1, is DARVTQTPRHKVTEMGQEVTMRCQPILGHNTVFWYRQTMMQGLELLAYFRNRAPLDDSGMPKDRFSAEMPDATLATLKIQPSEPRDSAVYFCASGLVMTGQMNTEAFFGQGTRLTVV.